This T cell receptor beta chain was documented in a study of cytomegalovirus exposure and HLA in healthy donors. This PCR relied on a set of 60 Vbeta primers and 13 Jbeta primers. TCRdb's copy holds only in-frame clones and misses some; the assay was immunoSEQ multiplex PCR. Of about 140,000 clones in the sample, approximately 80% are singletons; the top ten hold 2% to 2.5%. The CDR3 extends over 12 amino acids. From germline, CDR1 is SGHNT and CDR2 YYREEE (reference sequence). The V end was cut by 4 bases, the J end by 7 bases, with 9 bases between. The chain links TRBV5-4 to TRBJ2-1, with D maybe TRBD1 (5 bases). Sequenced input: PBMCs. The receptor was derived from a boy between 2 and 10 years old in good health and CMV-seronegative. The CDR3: CASSLRQNEQFF. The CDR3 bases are TGTGCCAGCAGCCTGAGACAGAATGAGCAGTTCTTC.